This TCR beta chain was captured by sequencing in a study of blood T cell repertoires in COVID-19. Per germline, CDR1 MNHEY and CDR2 SVGAGI. The V and J ends lost 7 bases and 0 bases respectively, with 11 bases between them. The CDR3 contains 14 residues. Profiling relied on immunoSEQ multiplex PCR, and the TCRdb table lists in-frame clones only, not all of them. The table lists 250,000 to 300,000 clones, about 86% of them singletons. The sequence came from a man aged 18 to 35 with active or convalescent COVID-19. The J gene is TRBJ2-3, the V gene TRBV6-5; D is undetermined. Sequencing was performed on peripheral blood. CDR3 sequence (DNA): TGTGCCAGCACCCCCCCCTCCAGCACAGATACGCAGTATTTT. Protein: CASTPPSSTDTQYF.